The clone carrying this T cell receptor beta chain turned up a few times. Its specificity is unknown. The authors incorporated unique molecular identifiers into the TCR beta cDNA libraries. TCRdb re-analysed the PCR reads in MiXCR, keeping a single row per CDR3 protein. The data show 400,000 to 500,000 distinct CDR3 sequences, 35% to 45% seen once. The CDR3 is 17 amino acids. Trimming at V came to 0 bases and at J to 1 base, leaving 6 bases not matched to a gene. CDR1 is MRHNA, CDR2 SNTAGT, per germline. This entry belongs to a study of post-analysis software for immune sequencing data. Study information: As for disease course, relapsing-remitting, secondary progressive and progressive-relapsing multiple sclerosis were all included. Whole-study findings and limits: For normalized Chao1 diversity, multiple sclerosis patients scored significantly lower than controls did. By F measure, samples from a shared preparation batch strongly co-clustered. Elevated frequency relative to controls characterized roughly 5 TRBV segments in patients, TRBV5-6, TRBV5-1 and TRBV20-1 among them.

Material: blood. This sequence joins TRBV6-4 and TRBJ1-1; 9 nucleotides match TRBD1. This receptor was taken from a girl aged 2-10 years with multiple sclerosis. CDR3 bases: TGTGCCAGCAGTGACTCCCTACAGGGGGCGCGGAACACTGAAGCTTTCTTT. This translates into CASSDSLQGARNTEAFF.